The T cell receptor beta chain described here comes from a study of blood T cell repertoires in COVID-19. For the study at large: Samples came from the United States, Italy and Spain, spanning acute and convalescent COVID-19. T cells, B-cell-depleted T cells, or PBMCs provided the cDNA or gDNA that served as material.

V lost 7 bases to trimming and J lost 0 bases; unmatched junction nucleotides: 8. Per the germline V gene, CDR1 is SGDLS and CDR2 is YYNGEE. This CDR3 region has 15 residues. Original handling: Amplification of reference gene primers was used by the study to estimate nucleated cell counts. Some clones are missing from TCRdb's copy, which holds only in-frame ones; the method was immunoSEQ multiplex PCR. The V and J calls and clone size come from that table; D and trimming were worked out from the DNA. The sample lists tens of thousands of clones; roughly 88% were seen once. Sample: peripheral blood. J is TRBJ2-7 and V is TRBV9, with TRBD2 matching over 9 bases. This sequence was found in a human donor in a cohort sampled during active COVID-19. Here the CDR3 DNA reads TGTGCCAGCTCTCCTAGCGGGGATTTCTCCTACGAGCAGTACTTC. This codes for CASSPSGDFSYEQYF.